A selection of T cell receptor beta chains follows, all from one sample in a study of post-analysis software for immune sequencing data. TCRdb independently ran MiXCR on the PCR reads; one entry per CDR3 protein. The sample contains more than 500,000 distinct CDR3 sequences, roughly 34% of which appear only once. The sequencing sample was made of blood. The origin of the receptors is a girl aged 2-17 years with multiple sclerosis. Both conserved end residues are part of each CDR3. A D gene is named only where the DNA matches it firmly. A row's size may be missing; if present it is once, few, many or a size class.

CDR3 DNA: TGTGCCAGCAGCGCCCAGGGTAGAGAGACCCAGTACTTC
CDR3 protein: CASSAQGRETQYF
J gene: TRBJ2-5
clone size: -
D gene: -
V gene: TRBV21-1

CDR3 DNA: TGTGCCAGCAGTTACCGAGGGGGCGGGGGAGAGACCCAGTACTTC
CDR3 protein: CASSYRGGGGETQYF
J gene: TRBJ2-5
clone size: few
D gene: -
V gene: TRBV6-6

CDR3 DNA: TGCAGTGCTTGGACTCAGGAGTCGATAGTGCGCGAGCAGTACTTC
CDR3 protein: CSAWTQESIVREQYF
J gene: TRBJ2-7
clone size: -
D gene: -
V gene: TRBV20-1

CDR3 DNA: TGTGCCAGCAGCTTAGCAGACCTATATGTGGACGAGCAGTACTTC
CDR3 protein: CASSLADLYVDEQYF
J gene: TRBJ2-7
clone size: -
D gene: -
V gene: TRBV7-2

CDR3 DNA: TGTGCCAGCAGTTTAGGGACAGGAACCACGGCTTTCTTT
CDR3 protein: CASSLGTGTTAFF
J gene: TRBJ1-1
clone size: -
D gene: TRBD1
V gene: TRBV12-3/TRBV12-4

CDR3 DNA: TGTGCCACCAGTGAGTTTGGGGGGTACAATGAGCAGTTCTTC
CDR3 protein: CATSEFGGYNEQFF
J gene: TRBJ2-1
clone size: few
D gene: -
V gene: TRBV24-1

CDR3 DNA: TGCAGTGCTAGAGATAAGAAGGGCTATGGCTACACCTTC
CDR3 protein: CSARDKKGYGYTF
J gene: TRBJ1-2
clone size: -
D gene: -
V gene: TRBV20-1

CDR3 DNA: TGTGCCACCAGCAGAGATAACCCTAGCACAGATACGCAGTATTTT
CDR3 protein: CATSRDNPSTDTQYF
J gene: TRBJ2-3
clone size: -
D gene: -
V gene: TRBV15

CDR3 DNA: TGTGCCAGCAGTGTGTCGGGACAGGGGGCCGGTAATGAAAAACTGTTTTTT
CDR3 protein: CASSVSGQGAGNEKLFF
J gene: TRBJ1-4
clone size: few
D gene: TRBD1
V gene: TRBV6-1

CDR3 DNA: TGTGCCACCTCGTCGCGGTTTAACTATGGCTACACCTTC
CDR3 protein: CATSSRFNYGYTF
J gene: TRBJ1-2
clone size: -
D gene: -
V gene: TRBV21-1

CDR3 DNA: TGTGCCAGCAGCGCCTGGTTGAACACTGAAGCTTTCTTT
CDR3 protein: CASSAWLNTEAFF
J gene: TRBJ1-1
clone size: few
D gene: -
V gene: TRBV12-3/TRBV12-4

CDR3 DNA: TGTGCCAGCAGCTTAGACAGGGGGCCTACCGGGGAGCTGTTTTTT
CDR3 protein: CASSLDRGPTGELFF
J gene: TRBJ2-2
clone size: -
D gene: TRBD1
V gene: TRBV7-3

CDR3 DNA: TGCAGCGCCGCGAGGAGCTCCTACGAGCGGTACTTC
CDR3 protein: CSAARSSYERYF
J gene: TRBJ2-7
clone size: -
D gene: -
V gene: TRBV29-1

CDR3 DNA: TGCAGCGTTGAGTCCCAGGACCGGGAGGGCTACACCTTC
CDR3 protein: CSVESQDREGYTF
J gene: TRBJ1-2
clone size: few
D gene: -
V gene: TRBV29-1

CDR3 DNA: TGCGCCAGCAGCTTGCGACTATCCTCCTACAATGAGCAGTACTTC
CDR3 protein: CASSLRLSSYNEQYF
J gene: TRBJ2-7
clone size: -
D gene: -
V gene: TRBV5-1

CDR3 DNA: TGTGCCAGCAGCCATTCAGGACCAACTAATGAAAAACTGTTTTTT
CDR3 protein: CASSHSGPTNEKLFF
J gene: TRBJ1-4
clone size: -
D gene: -
V gene: TRBV7-2

CDR3 DNA: TGCAGTGCGGAACTAGCGGGGGGAGATACGCAGTATTTT
CDR3 protein: CSAELAGGDTQYF
J gene: TRBJ2-3
clone size: -
D gene: TRBD2
V gene: TRBV20-1

CDR3 DNA: TGTGCCAGCAGCCAGATGTGGGGTGGCAGTGGCTACACCTTC
CDR3 protein: CASSQMWGGSGYTF
J gene: TRBJ1-2
clone size: -
D gene: -
V gene: TRBV3-1

CDR3 DNA: TGTGCCAGCGGCATGGAGGGGCAAGAGACCCAGTACTTC
CDR3 protein: CASGMEGQETQYF
J gene: TRBJ2-5
clone size: -
D gene: -
V gene: TRBV2

CDR3 DNA: TGTGCCAGTAATCTCGACGGATTCACAGATACGCAGTATTTT
CDR3 protein: CASNLDGFTDTQYF
J gene: TRBJ2-3
clone size: -
D gene: -
V gene: TRBV19

CDR3 DNA: TGTGCCAGCAGTAGCGCGGCCTTCTCTGGGGCCAACGTCCGGACTTTC
CDR3 protein: CASSSAAFSGANVRTF
J gene: TRBJ2-6
clone size: -
D gene: -
V gene: TRBV28

CDR3 DNA: TGTGCCAGCTACTCGACGGGGCGCGAGACCCAGTACTTC
CDR3 protein: CASYSTGRETQYF
J gene: TRBJ2-5
clone size: -
D gene: -
V gene: TRBV6-6

CDR3 DNA: TGTGCCAGCAGCCGTCCCAATCGTGATCGGCGGCGGAGCAATCAGCCCCAGCATTTT
CDR3 protein: CASSRPNRDRRRSNQPQHF
J gene: TRBJ1-5
clone size: few
D gene: -
V gene: TRBV5-6

CDR3 DNA: TGTGCCAGCAGCCGTAGCTGGGAAGACACTGAAGCTTTCTTT
CDR3 protein: CASSRSWEDTEAFF
J gene: TRBJ1-1
clone size: few
D gene: -
V gene: TRBV6-4

CDR3 DNA: TGCAGTGCTCTTCAAACGGGGGGGGCGGGTACGCAGTATTTT
CDR3 protein: CSALQTGGAGTQYF
J gene: TRBJ2-3
clone size: few
D gene: TRBD2
V gene: TRBV20-1

CDR3 DNA: TGTGCCAGCAGCCTGGTGGTCGTGATCGGTCGGCAATACTATGGCTACACCTTC
CDR3 protein: CASSLVVVIGRQYYGYTF
J gene: TRBJ1-2
clone size: -
D gene: -
V gene: TRBV5-6

CDR3 DNA: TGTGCCAGCTCACAAGGGACAGCACAAGAGACCCAGTACTTC
CDR3 protein: CASSQGTAQETQYF
J gene: TRBJ2-5
clone size: few
D gene: TRBD1
V gene: TRBV18

CDR3 DNA: TGCAGTGCTAGATTACAGGGGAGTGTCGATGGCTACACCTTC
CDR3 protein: CSARLQGSVDGYTF
J gene: TRBJ1-2
clone size: -
D gene: TRBD1
V gene: TRBV20-1

CDR3 DNA: TGCAGTGCTAGCCCTCTAGCGGGGGGGCTTGGGGCCAACGTCCTGACTTTC
CDR3 protein: CSASPLAGGLGANVLTF
J gene: TRBJ2-6
clone size: -
D gene: TRBD2
V gene: TRBV20-1